The clone carrying this T cell receptor (beta chain) was seen only a few times. This specimen belongs to a study of T-cell reconstitution after alpha-beta-depleted transplantation in children. Germline V gene lookup returns CDR1 DFQATT and CDR2 SNEGSKA (reference sequence). The CDR3 extends over 15 amino acids. Trimming left V 3 bases short and J 5 bases short, with 17 bases between. Researchers prepared the TCRbeta library using unique molecular identifiers, the study reports. A single record per CDR3 protein comes from TCRdb applying MiXCR to the PCR reads. The sample carries some 200,000 distinct CDR3 sequences, roughly 7% recorded once.

This clonotype was sampled from a boy aged 2-15 years with acute lymphoblastic leukemia, due to receive a stem cell transplant. The rearrangement links TRBV20-1 to TRBJ1-5; TRBD1 is a possible D gene (6 bases). Source: PBMCs, taken before TCRalphabeta/CD19-depleted stem cell transplant. The DNA of the CDR3 is TGCAGTGCTAGTACACGGGGGCGGCAGGATCAGCCCCAGCATTTT. It encodes CSASTRGRQDQPQHF.